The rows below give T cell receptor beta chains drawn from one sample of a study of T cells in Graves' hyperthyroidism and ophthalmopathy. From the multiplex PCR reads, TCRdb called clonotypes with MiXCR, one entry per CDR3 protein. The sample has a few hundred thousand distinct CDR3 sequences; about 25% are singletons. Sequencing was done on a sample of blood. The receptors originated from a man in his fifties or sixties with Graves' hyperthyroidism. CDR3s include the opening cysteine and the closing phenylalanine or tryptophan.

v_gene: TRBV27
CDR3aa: CASSLSVNEKLFF

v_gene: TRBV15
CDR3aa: CATSRTLESYEQFF

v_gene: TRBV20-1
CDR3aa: CSARGAVGTDTQYF

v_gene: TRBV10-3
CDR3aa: CAISVSGLNTEAFF

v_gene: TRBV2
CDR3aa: CASSQAGTGQETQYF

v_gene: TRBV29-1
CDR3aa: CSVEWMQGPSTGELFF

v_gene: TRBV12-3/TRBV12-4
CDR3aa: CASSPNYGYTF

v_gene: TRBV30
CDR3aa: CAWSDGNRKEQFF

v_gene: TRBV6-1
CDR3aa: CASSEAQARVYEQYF

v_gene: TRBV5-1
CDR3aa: CASSTWLGDEQFF

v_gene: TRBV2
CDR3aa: CASNQGAGELFF

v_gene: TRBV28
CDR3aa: CASSLWSRSTGELFF

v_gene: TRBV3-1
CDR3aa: CASSRTGNGYTF

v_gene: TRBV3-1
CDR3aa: CASSQWRVLGPDTQYF

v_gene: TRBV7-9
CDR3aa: CASTREGTSGANVLTF

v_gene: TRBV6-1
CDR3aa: CANPGTSGSSYNEQFF

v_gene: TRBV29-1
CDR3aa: CSATLTGEAFF

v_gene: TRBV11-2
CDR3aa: CASSLVWASTDTQYF

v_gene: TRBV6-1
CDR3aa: CASSETGVGNTIYF

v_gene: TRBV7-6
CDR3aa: CASSDQGGLPYEQYF

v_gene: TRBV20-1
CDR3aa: CSARDGGARLDYNEQFF

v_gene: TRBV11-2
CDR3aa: CASSPLGRSYNEQLF

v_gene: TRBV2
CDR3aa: CASSERGVYNEQFF

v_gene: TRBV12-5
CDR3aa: CASGRGQGVGDTQYF

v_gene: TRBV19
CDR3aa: CASSSDRITYEQYF

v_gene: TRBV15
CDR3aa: CATSRVEGLKELFF

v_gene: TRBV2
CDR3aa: CASSLGSPLHF

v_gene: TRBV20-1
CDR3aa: CSATSRPVTEAFF

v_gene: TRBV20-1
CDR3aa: CSVNGQGVYEQYF

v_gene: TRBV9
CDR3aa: CASSGRTSGSEQFF

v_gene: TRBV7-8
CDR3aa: CASLGTSGEQFF

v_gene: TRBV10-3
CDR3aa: CAISRQGSYNEQLF

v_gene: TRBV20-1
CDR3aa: CSASSSFGQGATDTQYF

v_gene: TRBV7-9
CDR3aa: CASSLWEAEQYF

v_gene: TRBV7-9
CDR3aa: CASSSLSRYTF

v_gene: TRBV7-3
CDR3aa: CASSPEFEQYF